Listed here are 13 T cell receptor beta chains from one sample, sequenced in a study of cytotoxic CD8 clonotypes in ibrutinib-treated CLL. Method: immunoSEQ multiplex PCR; TCRdb's copy keeps in-frame clones and lacks some. The table has around 53,000 clones, roughly 54% seen once. This specimen was PBMCs, taken at disease progression, from a patient treated with ibrutinib. These receptors originate from a human donor with chronic lymphocytic leukemia.

CDR3 loop: CASRPGQESEAFF. CDR3 nucleotide sequence: TGTGCCAGCAGGCCGGGACAGGAGTCTGAAGCTTTCTTT. The genes are TRBV28 and TRBJ1-1; 8 bases match TRBD1. From germline, CDR1 is MDHEN and CDR2 SYDVKM. The CDR3 runs to 13 residues. The junction had 6 bases not matched to a gene; V was cut back by 6 bases and J by 6 bases.

This clone was seen a few times. The chain links TRBV6-1 to TRBJ2-3; D gene unclear. This CDR3 has 10 amino acids. V was clipped by 4 bases and J by 7 bases, with 3 bases between them. Germline V lookup: CDR1 MNHNS, CDR2 SASEGT. In DNA form, the CDR3 reads TGTGCCAGCAGTGTTTATACGCAGTATTTT. This sequence encodes CASSVYTQYF.

V usage is TRBV5-1 and J usage is TRBJ2-3, with a tentative D call TRBD2 (6 bases). The V and J ends lost 3 bases and 0 bases respectively, with 8 bases between them. From germline, CDR1 is SGHRS and CDR2 YFSETQ. CDR3 length equals 14 residues. The chain's CDR3 is CASSWGDSTDTQYF. The DNA for the CDR3 is TGCGCCAGCAGCTGGGGGGATAGCACAGATACGCAGTATTTT.

This clone was detected many times. The genes are TRBV2 and TRBJ1-1; 8 nucleotides match TRBD1. This CDR3 is built from 11 residues. The V segment lost 8 bases and the J segment 10 bases; nucleotides outside the gene matches: 6. Germline values: CDR1 SNHLY, CDR2 FYNNEI. CDR3 sequence: CASSLQGGAFF. The CDR3 nucleotides read TGTGCCAGCTCCTTACAGGGGGGAGCTTTCTTT.

This clone turned up a few times. J is TRBJ2-2 and V is TRBV19; TRBD1 is a possible D gene (6 bases). The germline V gene has CDR1 LNHDA and CDR2 SQIVND (reference sequence). CDR3 length: 13 amino acids. V shed 4 bases and J shed 7 bases, with 10 bases lying between them. CDR3 region: CASSRAGVGELFF. The CDR3 nucleotides are TGTGCCAGTAGTAGGGCAGGGGTCGGGGAGCTGTTTTTT.

The V call is TRBV5-1, the J call TRBJ2-1; 8 bases align to TRBD1. The CDR3 extends over 16 amino acids. V shed 4 bases, J shed 0 bases, and the junction held 6 bases outside the gene matches. Germline V gene data show CDR1 as SGHRS and CDR2 as YFSETQ. The DNA for the CDR3 is TGCGCCAGCAGCGATATGACAGGGGCCTCCTACAATGAGCAGTTCTTC. Its protein is CASSDMTGASYNEQFF.

V gene TRBV27 combines with J gene TRBJ2-6; D is unclear. V dropped 1 base and J dropped 2 bases, with 6 bases sitting between them. The CDR3 has 15 amino acids. Per germline, CDR1 MNHEY and CDR2 SMNVEV (reference sequence). CDR3 nucleotides: TGTGCCAGCAGTTTATTTGGGACTGGGGCCAACGTCCTGACTTTC. Its protein is CASSLFGTGANVLTF.

This clone was picked up a small number of times. This rearrangement joins TRBV7-9 to TRBJ2-7; 14 nucleotides line up with TRBD2. V lost 5 bases to trimming and J lost 2 bases; unmatched junction nucleotides: 11. CDR1 and CDR2 from the germline V gene are SEHNR and FQNEAQ (reference sequence). The CDR3 runs 18 residues. CDR3 sequence (DNA): TGTGCCAGCAGCGGGACTGGGACTAGCGGGGGTCAACCCTACGAGCAGTACTTC. Protein: CASSGTGTSGGQPYEQYF.

In this sample, this clone turned up a few times. The CDR3 DNA is TGTGCCAGTAGACAACAAGGAGGGGAGTATGGCTACACCTTC. Protein: CASRQQGGEYGYTF. The rearrangement links TRBV19 to TRBJ1-2; TRBD1 is a possible D gene (5 bases). The ends were cut back, 6 bases at V and 5 bases at J, with 16 bases in the middle. In germline, CDR1 is LNHDA, CDR2 SQIVND (reference sequence). This CDR3 has 14 residues.

The rearrangement uses TRBV5-1 and TRBJ1-2; maybe TRBD1 (5 bases). The length of the CDR3 is 16 residues. The germline V gene has CDR1 SGHRS and CDR2 YFSETQ. Trimming cost V 4 bases and J 7 bases, with 23 bases left between them. The CDR3 DNA reads TGCGCCAGCAGCCGAGGGACGGAACCCCCTGTGTCTGGCTACACCTTC. Protein sequence: CASSRGTEPPVSGYTF.

This CDR3 reads CASSQASLLTDTQYF. The CDR3 DNA reads TGTGCCAGCAGCCAAGCTTCGCTTCTCACAGATACGCAGTATTTT. The V and J genes are TRBV4-2 and TRBJ2-3; no reliable D call. Trimming shortened V by 1 base and J by 2 bases, and 10 bases separated the two germline ends. The CDR3 has 15 amino acids. Germline CDR1 reads LGHNA; CDR2 reads YNFKEQ.

This clone was found a few times. The chain uses TRBV5-6 and TRBJ2-7; tentatively, D is TRBD1 or TRBD2 (6 bases each). The CDR3 loop spans 19 amino acids. Germline CDR1 reads SGHDT; CDR2 reads YYEEEE. V dropped 4 bases and J dropped 2 bases, with 28 bases sitting between them. CDR3 region: CASSLTEGVGAGSPYEQYF. CDR3 nucleotide sequence: TGTGCCAGCAGCCTCACGGAGGGGGTAGGAGCGGGTTCCCCCTACGAGCAGTACTTC.

The V call is TRBV30, the J call TRBJ2-7; D may be TRBD1 or TRBD2 (5 bases each). This CDR3 has 15 amino acids. Trimming stripped 2 bases from V and 1 base from J, with 15 bases between. The germline CDR1 and CDR2 sequences are GTSNPN and SVGIG (reference sequence). Written as DNA, the CDR3 is TGTGCCTGGAGTTCCACCGGGACCTCGTCCTACGAGCAGTACTTC. This sequence encodes CAWSSTGTSSYEQYF.